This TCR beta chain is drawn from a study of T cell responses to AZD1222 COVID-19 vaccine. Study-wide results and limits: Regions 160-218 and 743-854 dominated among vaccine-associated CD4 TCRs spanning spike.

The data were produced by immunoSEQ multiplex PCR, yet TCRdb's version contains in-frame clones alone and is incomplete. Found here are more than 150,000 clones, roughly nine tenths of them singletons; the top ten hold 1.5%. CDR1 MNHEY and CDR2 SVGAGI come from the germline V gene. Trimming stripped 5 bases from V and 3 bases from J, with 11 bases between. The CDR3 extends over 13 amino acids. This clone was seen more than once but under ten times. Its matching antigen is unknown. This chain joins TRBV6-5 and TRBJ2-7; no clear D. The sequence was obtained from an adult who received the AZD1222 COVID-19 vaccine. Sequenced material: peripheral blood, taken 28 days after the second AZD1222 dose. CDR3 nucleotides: TGTGCCAGCAGTCTCACAACTAACTACGAGCAGTACTTC. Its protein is CASSLTTNYEQYF.